This T cell receptor (beta chain) stems from a study of beta chain features in type 1 diabetes. Whole-study findings and limits: HLA influence on TCRB rearrangement stayed unresolved here. Moderate but significant shortening of TCRB CDR3s was recorded in all four CD4+ subsets from Type 1 diabetes patients.

Reverse transcribing all isolated RNA meant expressed TCRB transcripts were sequenced. The average read count of naive, central memory and regulatory T cell samples was around 3.8 million. TCRdb's table, derived via immunoSEQ multiplex PCR, lists solely in-frame clones and lacks some. The repertoire holds about 250,000 clones, with roughly 10% as singletons. CDR1 is SGHAT, CDR2 FQNNGV, per germline. V was cut by 5 bases and J by 5 bases, with 10 bases left in between. The CDR3 extends over 13 amino acids. Isolation of CD4+ naive, central memory, regulatory and stem cell-like memory cells was achieved by sorting via CD45RO/CCR7/CD25/CD127/CD95/CD27. With respect to this clone: The antigen remains undetermined.

The sequence was obtained from a man younger than 40 with type 1 diabetes. Material: naive CD4+ T cells from blood. The gene calls are TRBV11-2 and TRBJ2-4; TRBD1 is a possible D gene (6 bases). CDR3 loop: CASSPGAENIQYF. In DNA, the CDR3 is TGTGCCAGCAGCCCAGGGGCAGAAAACATTCAGTACTTC.